One and the same sample provided the 23 T cell receptor beta chains below, sequenced in a study of human T cells and chemical hapten exposure. Time point reported: patch test 1, 2 weeks after DPC sensitization. Specified treatment: therapeutic diphenylcyclopropenone sensitization with weekly scalp DPC. Blood, whole and unfractionated, served as the source for total RNA extraction. Using its own MiXCR run on the RACE reads, TCRdb lists one record per CDR3 protein. The sample includes about 34,000 distinct CDR3 sequences, around 6.8% seen only once; the top ten take 9.1%. The sample in question was whole blood, obtained in connection with sensitization to the hapten diphenylcyclopropenone (DPC). The origin of the receptors is a woman younger than 45 with alopecia areata. Some clones in this sample may be carry-over from other donors' samples.

CDR3 nucleotides: TGCGCCAGCAGCACGGGATACATTCAGTACTTC. This translates into CASSTGYIQYF. The chain carries TRBV5-1 and TRBJ2-4; tentatively, D is TRBD2 (5 bases). The CDR3 spans 11 residues. The germline gives CDR1 SGHRS, CDR2 YFSETQ. V lost 4 bases, J lost 8 bases, and 7 bases lay in between.

This clonotype has only a few counts. The J gene is TRBJ1-5, the V gene TRBV6-5, with D tentatively TRBD1 (5 bases). The V and J ends lost 2 bases and 6 bases respectively, with 14 bases between them. Germline V CDR1 and CDR2: MNHEY, SVGAGI. CDR3 length: 15 amino acids. CDR3 sequence (DNA): TGTGCCAGCAGTTACGAGGGTTTGGGGGTTCAGCCCCAGCATTTT. Translating it yields CASSYEGLGVQPQHF.

This clonotype has more than one count but fewer than ten. The chain employs TRBV6-2 or TRBV6-3 and TRBJ1-6; 9 positions match TRBD1. V lost 4 bases, J lost 14 bases, and 9 bases stayed unmatched. Per germline, CDR1 MNHEY and CDR2 SVGEGT. The CDR3 runs to 14 residues. Here the CDR3 DNA reads TGTGCCAGCAGTTCTCCGGGACAGGGCTGGACCCTCCACTTT. Translation: CASSSPGQGWTLHF.

This clonotype has more than one count but fewer than ten. V is TRBV7-2 and J is TRBJ2-3; D perhaps matches TRBD2 (6 bases). Trimming pared 4 bases from V and 2 bases from J, leaving 16 bases between. CDR3 length: 16 amino acids. The germline V gene has CDR1 SGHTA and CDR2 FQGNSA. DNA of the CDR3: TGTGCCAGCAGCTCCTCCGTGGGACTTGCCACAGATACGCAGTATTTT. Amino acids: CASSSSVGLATDTQYF. Based on the CDR3 plus reference TRBV7-2 and TRBJ2-3, the full variable domain is GAGVSQSPSNKVTEKGKDVELRCDPISGHTALYWYRQSLGQGLEFLIYFQGNSAPDKSGLPSDRFSAERTGGSVSTLTIQRTQQEDSAVYLCASSSSVGLATDTQYFGPGTRLTVL.

A few counts support this clonotype. This CDR3 reads CASSHLTRAKSLRDTEAFF. The CDR3 DNA is TGCGCCAGCAGCCATCTTACCCGGGCCAAGTCCCTTCGGGACACTGAAGCTTTCTTT. The chain joins TRBV4-1 to TRBJ1-1; the D is unclear. The germline gives CDR1 MGHRA, CDR2 YSYEKL. This CDR3 contains 19 residues. Trimming pared 3 bases from V and 3 bases from J, leaving 26 bases between.

Here the CDR3 reads CASSSHTGGSNEKLFF. DNA of the CDR3: TGTGCCAGCAGTTCCCATACAGGGGGTTCTAATGAAAAACTGTTTTTT. The chain employs TRBV28 and TRBJ1-4; 8 bases agree with TRBD1. The junction had 7 bases not matched to a gene; V was cut back by 4 bases and J by 3 bases. Germline-derived CDR1 and CDR2 are MDHEN and SYDVKM. The CDR3 is 16 residues long.

This clonotype was seen ten or more times. The chain carries TRBV29-1 and TRBJ2-1; D ambiguous. The CDR3 loop spans 16 amino acids. V lost 6 bases, J lost 5 bases, and 23 bases lay in between. Germline V lookup: CDR1 SQVTM, CDR2 ANQGSEA. CDR3 sequence reads: CSVPKGASGVDNEQFF. Written as DNA, the CDR3 is TGCAGCGTCCCTAAGGGTGCGTCGGGCGTGGACAATGAGCAGTTCTTC.

This clonotype was seen at least ten times. The chain links TRBV9 to TRBJ1-5; no reliable D call. CDR3 length: 14 amino acids. With 2 bases removed from V and 1 base from J, the gap between germline ends came to 7 bases. The germline gives CDR1 SGDLS, CDR2 YYNGEE. The DNA for the CDR3 is TGTGCCAGCAGCGTTGGGGAGAGCAATCAGCCCCAGCATTTT. Translated: CASSVGESNQPQHF. Complete variable domain (other parts from reference TRBV9 and TRBJ1-5): DSGVTQTPKHLITATGQRVTLRCSPRSGDLSVYWYQQSLDQGLQFLIQYYNGEERAKGNILERFSAQQFPDLHSELNLSSLELGDSALYFCASSVGESNQPQHFGDGTRLSIL.

The chain couples TRBV12-3 or TRBV12-4 to TRBJ1-2; 8 bases are shared with TRBD1. J was trimmed by 1 base and V by 6 bases; bases with no gene match: 7. The CDR3 totals 15 residues. The CDR3 DNA is TGTGCCAGCAGCCCCCAGACAGGGGTTAACTATGGCTACACCTTC. Translated: CASSPQTGVNYGYTF.

This clonotype appeared many times. The rearrangement links TRBV30 to TRBJ2-7; no firm D call. Between the trimmed V and J ends, which lost 4 bases and 6 bases, there was a span of 10 bases. CDR3 length: 11 residues. Germline CDR1 is GTSNPN and CDR2 is SVGIG (reference sequence). The CDR3 DNA follows: TGTGCCTGGAAAGGGAACGGCGAGCAGTACTTC. It translates to CAWKGNGEQYF. Variable domain in full (rest from reference TRBV30 and TRBJ2-7): SQTIHQWPATLVQPVGSPLSLECTVEGTSNPNLYWYRQAAGRGLQLLFYSVGIGQISSEVPQNLSASRPQDRQFILSSKKLLLSDSGFYLCAWKGNGEQYFGPGTRLTVT.

In its sample, this clonotype was seen many times. V gene TRBV24-1 combines with J gene TRBJ1-1; 7 positions agree with TRBD1. The CDR3 loop spans 17 amino acids. Germline CDR1 is KGHDR and CDR2 is SFDVKD. Trimming removed 0 bases from V and 3 bases from J; junction bases left unmatched: 9. CDR3 DNA sequence: TGTGCCACCAGTGATTTGGGCCGACAGGGCTCGGACACTGAAGCTTTCTTT. Its protein product is CATSDLGRQGSDTEAFF.

Turning to this clonotype: Sequence at one end of the junction differs from germline and may be a read error. The chain recombines TRBV7-7 with TRBJ2-3; TRBD2 is a possible D gene (7 bases). The CDR3 spans 16 residues. CDR1 SSHAT and CDR2 FNYEAQ come from the germline V gene (reference sequence). CDR3 DNA sequence: TGTGCTAGCACCGCCATCCCGGGGGGCGGCGCAGATACGCAGTATTTT. Protein: CASTAIPGGGADTQYF.

This clonotype was counted many times. The chain uses TRBV29-1 and TRBJ1-6; possible D gene TRBD1, 6 bases. From germline, CDR1 is SQVTM and CDR2 ANQGSEA. The CDR3 runs to 13 residues. The V end lost 5 bases, the J end lost 8 bases, and 13 bases lay between the germline ends. CDR3 bases: TGCAGCGTTCAACAGGGATTGGATTCACCCCTCCACTTT. Amino acid sequence: CSVQQGLDSPLHF.

This rearrangement joins TRBV9 to TRBJ2-3, with 13 nucleotides matching TRBD2. Germline V lookup: CDR1 SGDLS, CDR2 YYNGEE. V dropped 0 bases and J dropped 5; count of bases not matched to a gene: 9. The CDR3 consists of 18 residues. CDR3: CASSVGLELAGGLDTQYF. CDR3 bases: TGTGCCAGCAGCGTAGGACTGGAACTAGCGGGGGGGCTAGATACGCAGTATTTT.

Ten or more counts support this clonotype. The V gene is TRBV4-1, the J gene TRBJ2-1, with D unclear. This CDR3 has 14 residues. Germline V gives CDR1 MGHRA, CDR2 YSYEKL. The V end was cut by 4 bases, the J end by 6 bases, with 13 bases between. CDR3 sequence (DNA): TGCGCCAGCAGCCGACCCAGGAGTAGCAATGAGCAGTTCTTC. It yields the protein CASSRPRSSNEQFF.

The CDR3 region is CASSYSREAYEQYF. CDR3 bases: TGTGCCAGCAGTTACTCGAGGGAAGCCTACGAGCAGTACTTC. The chain links TRBV6-5 to TRBJ2-7, with a tentative D call TRBD2 (5 bases). In germline, CDR1 is MNHEY, CDR2 SVGAGI. Trimming took 0 bases from V and 2 from J, leaving 8 bases between them. The CDR3 extends over 14 amino acids.

This clonotype was seen at least ten times. The chain employs TRBV6-6 and TRBJ1-5, with no clear D. CDR1 MNHNY and CDR2 SVGAGI come from the germline V gene (reference sequence). The CDR3 covers 13 residues. The V gene lost 6 bases and the J gene lost 0 bases, with 6 bases spanning the gap. The CDR3: CASSQNSNQPQHF. CDR3 in DNA: TGTGCCAGCAGCCAAAATAGCAATCAGCCCCAGCATTTT.

This chain uses TRBV3-1 with TRBJ1-1; D is undetermined. Germline CDR1 and CDR2: LGHDT and YNNKEL (reference sequence). Trimming pared 6 bases from V and 2 bases from J, leaving 7 bases between. The CDR3 contains 12 residues. The CDR3 sequence is CASRRRNTEAFF. The CDR3 nucleotides read TGTGCCAGCAGACGACGAAACACTGAAGCTTTCTTT.

A word on this clonotype: One base away lies a much larger clone, so this may be a sequencing read error. In DNA form, the CDR3 reads TGTGCCAGCAGCTTCATGAACACTGAAGCTTTCTTT. It codes for CASSFMNTEAFF. The chain carries TRBV12-3 or TRBV12-4 and TRBJ1-1; D call uncertain. The CDR3 contains 12 residues. Between the trimmed V and J ends, which lost 6 bases and 0 bases, there was a span of 5 bases.

This clonotype has more than one count but fewer than ten. This chain links TRBV7-2 with TRBJ2-1; 8 nucleotides line up with TRBD2. The J segment lost 3 bases and the V segment lost 5 bases, leaving 9 bases of the junction unmatched. CDR1 is SGHTA, CDR2 FQGNSA, per germline. The CDR3 is 16 residues long. CDR3 DNA sequence: TGTGCCAGCAGCCGGGGGGGGGCAGGCCGCTACAATGAGCAGTTCTTC. Its protein is CASSRGGAGRYNEQFF.

About this clonotype itself: Germline is not matched at one junction end, which may reflect a read error. The chain has TRBV7-9 and TRBJ2-1; tentative D call: TRBD2 (6 bases). Looked up from germline, CDR1 is SEHNR and CDR2 is FQNEAQ (reference sequence). This CDR3 is 12 amino acids long. CDR3 sequence: CASSPEEGWSIF. The CDR3 region has the DNA TGTGCCAGCAGCCCTGAGGAGGGGTGGTCTATCTTC.

The table lists this clonotype with many counts. This rearrangement joins TRBV7-9 to TRBJ1-1; TRBD1 might be the D (6 bases). The V end was cut by 2 bases, the J end by 5 bases, with 15 bases between. This CDR3 spans 15 amino acids. Germline values: CDR1 SEHNR, CDR2 FQNEAQ (reference sequence). The CDR3 region is CASSLTQGRGTEAFF. In DNA, the CDR3 is TGTGCCAGCAGCTTAACGCAGGGAAGGGGGACTGAAGCTTTCTTT.

This clonotype was seen a few times. V gene TRBV5-4 combines with J gene TRBJ1-1; 10 nucleotides agree with TRBD1. V shed 0 bases, J shed 6 bases, and the junction held 8 bases outside the gene matches. The germline CDR1 and CDR2 sequences are SGHNT and YYREEE (reference sequence). The CDR3 is 16 amino acids. CDR3 loop: CASSLGDRGIRAEAFF. The CDR3 nucleotides are TGTGCCAGCAGCTTGGGGGACAGGGGAATAAGGGCTGAAGCTTTCTTT.